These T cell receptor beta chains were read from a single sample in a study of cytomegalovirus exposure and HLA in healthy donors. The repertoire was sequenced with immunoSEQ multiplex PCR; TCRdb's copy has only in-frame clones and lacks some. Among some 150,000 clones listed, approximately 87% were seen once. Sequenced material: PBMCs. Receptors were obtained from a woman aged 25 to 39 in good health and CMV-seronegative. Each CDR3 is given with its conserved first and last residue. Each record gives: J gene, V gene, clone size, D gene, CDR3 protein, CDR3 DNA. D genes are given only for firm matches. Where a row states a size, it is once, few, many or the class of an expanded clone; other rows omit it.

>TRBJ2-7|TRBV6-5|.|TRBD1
CASSYSGTGWSYEQYF
TGTGCCAGCAGTTACTCAGGGACAGGGTGGTCCTACGAGCAGTACTTC
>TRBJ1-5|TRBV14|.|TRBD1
CASSQDQSDRGRKDSNQPQHF
TGTGCCAGCAGCCAAGATCAGTCGGACAGGGGAAGGAAGGATAGCAATCAGCCCCAGCATTTT
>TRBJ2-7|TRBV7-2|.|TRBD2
CASSLGPGERGGPIEQYF
TGTGCCAGCAGCTTGGGGCCGGGTGAGCGGGGGGGACCTATCGAGCAGTACTTC
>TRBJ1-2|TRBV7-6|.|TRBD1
CASSLETGGANGYTF
TGTGCCAGCAGCTTAGAGACAGGGGGAGCTAATGGCTACACCTTC
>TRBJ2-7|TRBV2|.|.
CASSGGGVSLYEQYF
.
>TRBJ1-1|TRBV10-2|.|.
CASNPEGLGPEAFF
TGCGCCAGCAATCCTGAAGGACTGGGCCCTGAAGCTTTCTTT
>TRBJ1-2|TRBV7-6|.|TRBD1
CASSLETGVYGYTF
TGTGCCAGCAGCTTAGAAACAGGGGTCTATGGCTACACCTTC
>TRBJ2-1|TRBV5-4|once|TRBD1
CASSIGTGVGYNEQFF
TGTGCCAGCAGCATCGGGACAGGGGTCGGTTACAATGAGCAGTTCTTC
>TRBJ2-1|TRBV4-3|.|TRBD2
CASSQSGTSGVGQFF
TGCGCCAGCAGCCAAAGTGGGACTAGCGGGGTGGGGCAGTTCTTC
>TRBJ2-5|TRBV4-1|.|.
CASSQTGGGWETQYF
TGCGCCAGCAGCCAGACTGGGGGGGGCTGGGAGACCCAGTACTTC
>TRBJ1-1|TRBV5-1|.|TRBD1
CASSAGTGWTEAFF
TGCGCCAGCAGCGCCGGGACAGGGTGGACTGAAGCTTTCTTT
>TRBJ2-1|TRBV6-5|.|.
CASRPGKGVWNEQFF
TGTGCCAGCAGACCGGGGAAAGGTGTTTGGAATGAGCAGTTCTTC
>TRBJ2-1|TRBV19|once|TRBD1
CASIGPGQGGHEQFF
TGTGCCAGTATTGGACCGGGACAGGGAGGGCATGAGCAGTTCTTC
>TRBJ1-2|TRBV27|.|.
CASGRVSDGYTF
TGTGCCAGCGGCAGGGTGTCAGATGGCTACACCTTC
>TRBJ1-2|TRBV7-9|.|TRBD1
CASSSVGGQGNYGYTF
TGTGCCAGCAGCTCGGTAGGGGGACAGGGGAACTATGGCTACACCTTC
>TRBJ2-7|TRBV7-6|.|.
CASSQGGSYEQYF
TGTGCCAGCAGTCAAGGGGGTTCCTACGAGCAGTACTTC
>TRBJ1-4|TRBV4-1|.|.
CASSLTQGSNEKLFF
TGCGCCAGCAGCCTCACGCAGGGATCTAATGAAAAACTGTTTTTT